This T cell receptor (beta chain) derives from a study of blood T cell repertoires in COVID-19. Study background: The study drew acute and convalescent COVID-19 samples from the United States, Italy and Spain. From T cells, B-cell-depleted T cells, or PBMCs came the material, which was cDNA or gDNA.

This CDR3 has 15 residues. Deletions cut 4 bases from V and 4 bases from J, with 16 bases between. CDR1 is SEHNR and CDR2 is FQNEAQ in the germline V gene (reference sequence). Study processing details: Amplification of reference gene primers was used by the study to estimate nucleated cell counts. Produced via immunoSEQ multiplex PCR; TCRdb's table is partial and in-frame only. V, J and clone size were drawn from that table, and D and trimming were deduced from the DNA. Of about 73,000 clones listed, around four fifths are singletons. The source of this sequence is a woman aged 60 to 75 with acute or convalescent COVID-19. J is TRBJ1-2 and V is TRBV7-9; D remains unclear. Sequencing was done on a sample of peripheral blood. Here the CDR3 reads CASSSSAGPTYGYTF. CDR3 sequence (DNA): TGTGCCAGCAGCTCTAGCGCAGGACCAACCTATGGCTACACCTTC.